Listed here are 19 T cell receptor beta chains from one sample, sequenced in a study of blood T cell repertoires in COVID-19. Sequencing was performed with immunoSEQ multiplex PCR; in TCRdb, only in-frame clones are kept and a portion is missing. The top ten clones hold about 3% of a sample with 250,000 or so clones, 86% of them seen once. The sequenced sample consisted of peripheral blood. The receptors stem from a woman aged 25 to 39 with active or convalescent COVID-19.

The chain is built from TRBV7-2 and TRBJ2-7, with D unresolved. This CDR3 is 13 amino acids long. The V end lost 5 bases, the J end lost 0 bases, and 8 bases lay between the germline ends. Germline CDR1 and CDR2: SGHTA and FQGNSA. The CDR3 loop is CASSIWSSYEQYF. Here the CDR3 DNA reads TGTGCCAGCAGCATTTGGAGCTCCTACGAGCAGTACTTC.

The rearrangement joins TRBV10-1 to TRBJ1-5; D remains ambiguous. Deletions cut 0 bases from V and 5 bases from J, with 14 bases between. This CDR3 contains 16 residues. The germline gives CDR1 WNHNN, CDR2 SYGVQD (reference sequence). CDR3 in amino acids: CASSESLWQEDQPQHF. CDR3 DNA sequence: TGCGCCAGCAGTGAGTCTTTGTGGCAGGAAGATCAGCCCCAGCATTTT.

The CDR3 DNA follows: TGTGCCAGCAGCTCACAGAACTTACAAGAGACCCAGTACTTC. Amino acid sequence: CASSSQNLQETQYF. The chain carries TRBV5-4 and TRBJ2-5, with no clear D. The CDR3 runs to 14 residues. Trimming removed 3 bases from V and 2 bases from J, with 11 bases in between. Looked up from germline, CDR1 is SGHNT and CDR2 is YYREEE (reference sequence).

The chain uses TRBV28 and TRBJ1-5; 9 bases line up with TRBD1. Germline CDR1 reads MDHEN; CDR2 reads SYDVKM. Trimming at V came to 6 bases and at J to 9 bases, leaving 6 bases not matched to a gene. The CDR3 spans 13 residues. This chain's CDR3 is CASSRTGVAPQHF. The CDR3 DNA sequence: TGTGCCAGCAGCCGGACAGGGGTTGCGCCCCAGCATTTT.

The chain has TRBV14 and TRBJ1-6; a weak D match, TRBD1 (5 bases). The V end lost 0 bases, the J end lost 10 bases, and 16 bases lay between the germline ends. Germline V gene lookup returns CDR1 SGHDN and CDR2 FVKESK. This CDR3 has 16 amino acids. In nucleotides, the CDR3 is TGTGCCAGCAGCCAAGATCTGGCCTCAGGGCAATCACCCCTCCACTTT. It encodes CASSQDLASGQSPLHF. Together with reference TRBV14 and TRBJ1-6, the CDR3 gives the full variable domain: EAGVTQFPSHSVIEKGQTVTLRCDPISGHDNLYWYRRVMGKEIKFLLHFVKESKQDESGMPNNRFLAERTGGTYSTLKVQPAELEDSGVYFCASSQDLASGQSPLHFGNGTRLTVT.

The chain carries TRBV7-2 and TRBJ2-1; TRBD2 agrees at 10 bases. The CDR3 is 16 residues long. From germline, CDR1 is SGHTA and CDR2 FQGNSA. V lost 2 bases, J lost 8 bases, and 9 bases stayed unmatched. The CDR3 nucleotides are TGTGCCAGCAGCTTAATCCGAGCTAGCGGGGGCGATGAGCAGTTCTTC. It specifies CASSLIRASGGDEQFF.

This rearrangement joins TRBV2 to TRBJ1-1; a weak D match, TRBD1 (6 bases). Germline V gene lookup returns CDR1 SNHLY and CDR2 FYNNEI. The CDR3 runs to 14 residues. V lost 4 bases and J lost 7, with 16 bases in between. This chain's CDR3 is CASSGGLAKNEAFF. CDR3 sequence (DNA): TGTGCCAGCAGTGGGGGGCTTGCAAAGAATGAAGCTTTCTTT.

The chain couples TRBV18 to TRBJ2-3; D is undetermined. From germline, CDR1 is KGHSH and CDR2 LQKENI. The CDR3 loop spans 12 amino acids. V shed 3 bases and J shed 11 bases, with 12 bases lying between them. CDR3 sequence (DNA): TGTGCCAGCTCACCCCTAGGCTTGGGGCAGTATTTT. Encoded protein: CASSPLGLGQYF.

This chain links TRBV27 with TRBJ1-2, with TRBD1 identical over 7 bases. Looked up from germline, CDR1 is MNHEY and CDR2 is SMNVEV (reference sequence). V lost 4 bases to trimming and J lost 3 bases; unmatched junction nucleotides: 5. The length of the CDR3 is 14 residues. The CDR3 DNA follows: TGTGCCAGCAGTTGGGGCAGGGGGGACTATGGCTACACCTTC. This sequence encodes CASSWGRGDYGYTF.

This chain joins TRBV10-2 and TRBJ2-7, with 10 bases lining up with TRBD2. This CDR3 is built from 14 residues. CDR1 and CDR2 from the germline V gene are WSHSY and SAAADI. V was pared by 7 bases and J by 3 bases, with 6 bases of the junction left unmatched. CDR3 protein: CASTEVAGGYEQYF. The CDR3, as DNA: TGCGCCAGCACGGAGGTAGCGGGGGGCTACGAGCAGTACTTC.

This chain uses TRBV3-1 (or the pseudogene TRBV3-2) with TRBJ2-3; TRBD2 aligns across 8 bases. This CDR3 is 20 amino acids long. The V and J ends lost 3 bases and 2 bases, in that order; junction bases with no gene match: 19. The germline V gene encodes CDR1 LGHDT and CDR2 YNNKEL (reference sequence). The CDR3 is CASSQRGAARLKPHTDTQYF. In DNA, the CDR3 is TGTGCCAGCAGCCAGCGGGGGGCAGCTAGATTAAAGCCACACACAGATACGCAGTATTTT.

There are a few counts of this clone. The CDR3 nucleotides are TGTGCCAGCAGCCCTCGGAGACCCGACTACAATGAGCAGTTCTTC. Protein sequence: CASSPRRPDYNEQFF. The gene calls are TRBV14 and TRBJ2-1; D gene ambiguous. The germline gives CDR1 SGHDN, CDR2 FVKESK. V gave up 4 bases and J gave up 3 bases, with 13 bases separating them. The CDR3 is 15 residues long.

This clone was detected once. The chain combines TRBV4-2 with TRBJ2-5; the match to TRBD1 covers 8 bases. The germline V gene encodes CDR1 LGHNA and CDR2 YNFKEQ. V shed 0 bases, J shed 2 bases, and the junction held 2 bases outside the gene matches. The CDR3 covers 15 residues. For the CDR3, the DNA is TGTGCCAGCAGCCAAGAAGGGGACAGGCAAGAGACCCAGTACTTC. This codes for CASSQEGDRQETQYF.

The genes are TRBV6-1 and TRBJ2-5; D perhaps matches TRBD2 (6 bases). This CDR3 contains 17 residues. Germline loops: CDR1 MNHNS, CDR2 SASEGT. Trimming removed 0 bases at V and 1 base at J, with 15 bases between. CDR3 in DNA: TGTGCCAGCAGTGAAGCGCTTCGAGGGACTCTCCAAGAGACCCAGTACTTC. Its translation: CASSEALRGTLQETQYF.

The chain couples TRBV2 to TRBJ2-1; 7 bases map to TRBD1. This CDR3 is built from 16 residues. CDR1 is SNHLY and CDR2 is FYNNEI in the germline V gene. V was pared by 6 bases and J by 7 bases, with 15 bases of the junction left unmatched. The CDR3 DNA sequence: TGTGCCAGCAGCGACAGGGACCAACCCCCGGCGAATGAGCAGTTCTTC. This translates into CASSDRDQPPANEQFF.

This chain links TRBV5-5 with TRBJ1-5; D not resolved. The ends were cut back, 6 bases at V and 5 bases at J, with 15 bases in the middle. The CDR3 has 14 amino acids. The germline gives CDR1 SGHKS, CDR2 YYEKEE (reference sequence). The CDR3 DNA sequence: TGTGCCAGCACTCCTCGAGATTTTGATCAGCCCCAGCATTTT. Its protein product is CASTPRDFDQPQHF.

The chain is built from TRBV27 and TRBJ2-7; the match to TRBD1 covers 7 bases. Germline V CDR1 and CDR2: MNHEY, SMNVEV (reference sequence). The CDR3 loop spans 16 amino acids. V shed 4 bases and J 0 bases; nucleotides not matched to a gene: 9. The CDR3 region has the DNA TGTGCCAGCAGTTCAGACAGGGATAATCCCTCCTACGAGCAGTACTTC. This sequence encodes CASSSDRDNPSYEQYF.

This chain uses TRBV1 with TRBJ2-3; the tabulated D call, TRBD2, remains unverified against the DNA. TRBV1 is a recognized pseudogene. The CDR3 is 13 amino acids. The CDR3 DNA reads TGCACCAGCAGCCATCTAGCTACAGATACGCAGTATTTT. This encodes CTSSHLATDTQYF.

The chain employs TRBV28 and TRBJ2-7; 8 bases fit TRBD1. The CDR3 has 13 residues. The germline V gene has CDR1 MDHEN and CDR2 SYDVKM. The V segment lost 3 bases and the J segment 7 bases; nucleotides outside the gene matches: 5. CDR3 DNA sequence: TGTGCCAGCAGTTTGAGCAGGACAGGGGAGCAGTACTTC. Translation gives CASSLSRTGEQYF.